The 2 T cell receptor beta chains presented below share a single source sample, sequenced in a study of CD8+CD57+ T cells in acquired aplastic anemia. CDR3 and TCR beta VDJ profiling relied on a genomic DNA template. From the reads, TCRdb called clonotypes with MiXCR, one entry per CDR3 protein. This sample has 150,000 to 200,000 distinct CDR3 sequences, with around 50% found just once. CD8+CD57+ cell expansion, shown by flow cytometry, had occurred in the patients selected for sequencing. The sample taken for sequencing was sorted CD4+, CD8+, or CD8+CD57+ T cells (not recorded which) from PBMCs. Receptors were obtained from a human donor with aplastic anemia.

Many counts were recorded for this clonotype. The V and J genes are TRBV20-1 and TRBJ1-6; D perhaps matches TRBD1 (6 bases). With 4 bases removed from V and 9 bases from J, the gap between germline ends came to 16 bases. The germline CDR1 and CDR2 sequences are DFQATT and SNEGSKA (reference sequence). The CDR3 runs to 14 residues. The CDR3: CSATPQGLSSPLHF. The CDR3 bases are TGCAGTGCTACCCCACAGGGACTAAGTTCACCCCTCCACTTT.

J is TRBJ2-2 and V is TRBV19; TRBD1 might be the D (5 bases). The CDR3 runs 15 residues. Germline V gives CDR1 LNHDA, CDR2 SQIVND (reference sequence). With 1 base removed from V and 3 bases from J, the gap between germline ends came to 9 bases. The CDR3 DNA sequence: TGTGCCAGTAGTATAGGCAGGGTTGACACCGGGGAGCTGTTTTTT. It codes for CASSIGRVDTGELFF.